This entry concerns a single T cell receptor beta chain. The antigen remains undetermined. The data belong to a study of graft-versus-host responses after intestinal transplantation. Study as a whole: Uniformly, recipients were administered anti-thymocyte globulin induction with subsequent tacrolimus and steroids for approximately three years.

Study findings and constraints: Elevated graft-versus-host to host-versus-graft clonal ratios in allografts were recorded for patients with graft-donor T cell macrochimerism. Detection of GvH clones occurred in recipient marrow, and some had their first appearance in ileum or blood.

V dropped 5 bases and J dropped 6; count of bases not matched to a gene: 12. From germline, CDR1 is PRHDT and CDR2 FYEKMQ (reference sequence). This CDR3 is built from 15 residues. The assay was immunoSEQ multiplex PCR, and TCRdb's table has in-frame clones only and misses some. This sample has about 80,000 clones, with over 80% found just once. The specimen was PBMCs, collected 98 days after intestinal transplantation. The chain is built from TRBV13 and TRBJ2-7; 8 positions match TRBD1. The clonotype comes from a human patient who received an intestinal transplant, so some T cells may come from the graft donor. CDR3 nucleotides: TGTGCCAGCAGCCTGTGGCAGGGGGCCTTTAGCGAGCAGTACTTC. The encoded protein is CASSLWQGAFSEQYF.